This T cell receptor beta chain was sequenced during a study of T cell responses to AZD1222 COVID-19 vaccine. At the level of the study: Timing groups of about 4 and about 12 weeks for second doses were pooled.

The protocol was immunoSEQ multiplex PCR, while the TCRdb copy is restricted to in-frame clones and leaves out a portion. The sample has some 200,000 clones; roughly 93% are singletons. The CDR3 has 13 residues. Trimming removed 7 bases from V and 5 bases from J, with 12 bases in between. Germline V gives CDR1 MNHEY, CDR2 SMNVEV (reference sequence). The sequencing here drew on peripheral blood, taken on day 0 of AZD1222 vaccination. The rearrangement uses TRBV27 and TRBJ1-5, with D possibly being TRBD1 (5 bases). The TCR was taken from an adult in good health. The CDR3 nucleotides read TGTGCCAGCACCCCCGGGGGGGATCAGCCCCAGCATTTT. It translates to CASTPGGDQPQHF.